There are a few counts of the clone carrying this T cell receptor beta chain. The sample comes from a study of CD8+ T cells in alopecia areata. Across the whole study: Treated patients were scored for severity by percent of scalp affected.

Treatment reported: oral pan-JAK inhibitor, 5-10 mg twice daily. Extraction and reverse transcription of RNA yielded cDNA as the sequencing template. Generated by immunoSEQ multiplex PCR, the TCRdb table keeps only in-frame clones and is missing some. The data hold 140,000 to 150,000 clones, with 50% to 65% observed a single time. The specimen was CD8+ T cells sorted from blood, collected at week 4, from a patient treated with tofacitinib. This TCR came from a human donor with alopecia areata.

This chain's CDR3 is CASSPGLSNEQFF. The CDR3 region has the DNA TGTGCCAGCAGCCCGGGACTTTCCAATGAGCAGTTCTTC. The chain recombines TRBV13 with TRBJ2-1; perhaps TRBD2 as D (6 bases). CDR1 and CDR2 from the germline V gene are PRHDT and FYEKMQ (reference sequence). The CDR3 sequence is 13 residues long. V shed 5 bases and J shed 6 bases, with 11 bases lying between them.